These 10 T cell receptor beta chains were sequenced from one sample in a study of cytotoxic CD8 clonotypes in ibrutinib-treated CLL. Sequencing was performed with immunoSEQ multiplex PCR; in TCRdb, only in-frame clones are kept and a portion is missing. The sample has 150,000 to 200,000 clones; around 72% are singletons. Sequences were derived from PBMCs, sampled after 24 months of ibrutinib treatment. These receptors were collected from a human donor with chronic lymphocytic leukemia.

V gene TRBV6-5 combines with J gene TRBJ2-5; unclear D gene. The CDR3 has 15 amino acids. Germline V gene sequence: CDR1 MNHEY, CDR2 SVGAGI. V was clipped by 4 bases and J by 0 bases, with 12 bases between them. The CDR3 reads CASSSPWGYQETQYF. CDR3 nucleotide sequence: TGTGCCAGCAGTTCTCCGTGGGGTTACCAAGAGACCCAGTACTTC.

The chain carries TRBV29-1 and TRBJ2-7; 10 bases line up with TRBD1. The V gene end was trimmed by 7 bases and the J gene end by 0 bases; junction bases not matched to a gene: 6. CDR3 length equals 14 residues. Germline V gives CDR1 SQVTM, CDR2 ANQGSEA. CDR3: CSGGQGPSSYEQYF. The DNA for the CDR3 is TGCAGCGGGGGACAGGGGCCCAGCTCCTACGAGCAGTACTTC.

This chain uses TRBV4-2 with TRBJ1-1; no clear D gene. The germline gives CDR1 LGHNA, CDR2 YNFKEQ. CDR3 length equals 14 residues. Trimming pared 0 bases from V and 1 base from J, leaving 6 bases between. The CDR3 coding sequence is TGTGCCAGCAGCCAAGATTTTGGGAACACTGAAGCTTTCTTT. This gives the protein CASSQDFGNTEAFF.

The V gene is TRBV20-1, the J gene TRBJ2-7; D unresolved. This CDR3 contains 11 residues. The V gene's germline CDR1 is DFQATT and CDR2 SNEGSKA (reference sequence). V was pared by 7 bases and J by 3 bases, with 10 bases between. CDR3 protein: CSVGSGYEQYF. Here the CDR3 DNA reads TGCAGTGTAGGGTCGGGCTACGAGCAGTACTTC.

The gene calls are TRBV7-2 and TRBJ2-3; D is unresolved. The V and J ends lost 1 base and 3 bases respectively, with 5 bases between them. The CDR3 runs 13 residues. The germline V gene encodes CDR1 SGHTA and CDR2 FQGNSA. The chain's CDR3 is CASSLGRTDTQYF. CDR3 coding DNA: TGTGCCAGCAGCTTAGGGAGAACAGATACGCAGTATTTT.

This chain connects TRBV19 to TRBJ2-5; D is possibly TRBD1 (5 bases). This CDR3 has 12 amino acids. Germline assignment: CDR1 LNHDA and CDR2 SQIVND (reference sequence). Trimming shortened V by 4 bases and J by 5 bases, and 8 bases separated the two germline ends. CDR3 DNA sequence: TGTGCCAGTAGTAGGGGCTCCGAGACCCAGTACTTC. It translates to CASSRGSETQYF.

V usage is TRBV14 and J usage is TRBJ2-4, with 13 positions matching TRBD2. This CDR3 has 22 amino acids. The germline CDR1 and CDR2 sequences are SGHDN and FVKESK. Losses at the gene ends were 2 bases for V and 8 bases for J; bases not matched to a gene: 24. CDR3 coding DNA: TGTGCCAGCAGCCAACAGTTAGGTCCGGGACTAGCGGGATGGTCTTTTACGGACATTCAGTACTTC. Encoded protein: CASSQQLGPGLAGWSFTDIQYF.

This clone was observed a handful of times. The chain carries TRBV5-4 and TRBJ2-5; a possible D gene is TRBD2 (5 bases). The CDR3 is made up of 13 amino acids. V was pared by 1 base and J by 7 bases, with 11 bases between. From germline, CDR1 is SGHNT and CDR2 YYREEE (reference sequence). CDR3 protein: CASSLFGVGTQYF. In DNA, the CDR3 is TGTGCCAGCAGCTTGTTCGGGGTCGGGACCCAGTACTTC.

This chain connects TRBV4-3 to TRBJ2-3; D may be TRBD1 (6 bases). The CDR3 sequence is 15 residues long. Germline CDR1 reads LGHNA; CDR2 reads YSLEER. Trimming took 0 bases from V and 2 from J, leaving 9 bases between them. Written as DNA, the CDR3 is TGCGCCAGCAGCCAAGATACAGGGCTCACAGATACGCAGTATTTT. Translated, it gives CASSQDTGLTDTQYF.

Only a few counts were recorded for this clone. V and J are TRBV5-1 and TRBJ1-2; 9 bases are a match to TRBD1. Germline-derived CDR1 and CDR2 are SGHRS and YFSETQ. The CDR3 is made up of 14 amino acids. J gave up 6 bases and V 0 bases, and 3 bases lay outside the gene matches. Here the CDR3 reads CASSLAWDRDGYTF. The CDR3 DNA reads TGCGCCAGCAGCTTGGCCTGGGACAGGGATGGCTACACCTTC.